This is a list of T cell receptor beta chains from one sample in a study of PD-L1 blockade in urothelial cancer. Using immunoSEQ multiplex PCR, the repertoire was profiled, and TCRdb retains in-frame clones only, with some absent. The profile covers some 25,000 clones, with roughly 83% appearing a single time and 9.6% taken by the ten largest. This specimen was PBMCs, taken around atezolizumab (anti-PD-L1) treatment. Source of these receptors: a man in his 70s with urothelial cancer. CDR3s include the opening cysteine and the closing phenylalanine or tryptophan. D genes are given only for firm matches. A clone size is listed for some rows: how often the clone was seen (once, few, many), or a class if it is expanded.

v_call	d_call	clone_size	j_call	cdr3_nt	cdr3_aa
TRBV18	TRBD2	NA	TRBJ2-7	TGTGCCAGCTCACCCCGGGACTATACCTACGAGCAGTACTTC	CASSPRDYTYEQYF
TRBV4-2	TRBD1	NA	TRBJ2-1	TGTGCCAGCAGCCAAGATCAGGGTGGGACAGGGGCGGGTGAGCAGTTCTTC	CASSQDQGGTGAGEQFF
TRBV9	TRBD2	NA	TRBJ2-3	TGTGCCAGCAGCGTAGAGGGTAGCGGGAGGGCCATGGTGTATTTT	CASSVEGSGRAMVYF
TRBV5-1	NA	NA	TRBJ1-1	TGCGCCAGCTCAGAGAACACTGAAGCTTTCTTT	CASSENTEAFF
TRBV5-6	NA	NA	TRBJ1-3	TGTGCCAGCAGCTCGGACTATAGAAACACCATATATTTT	CASSSDYRNTIYF
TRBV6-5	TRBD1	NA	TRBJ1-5	TGTGCCAGTGGACAGGACTTTAGCAATCAGCCCCAGCATTTT	CASGQDFSNQPQHF
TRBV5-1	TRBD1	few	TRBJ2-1	TGCGCCAGCAGCTGGTTGACAGGGGGCGCGGGAGGTGAGCAGTTCTTC	CASSWLTGGAGGEQFF
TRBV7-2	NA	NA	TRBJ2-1	TGTGCCAGCAGCTCCAGAAGCGGGAATGAGCAGTTCTTC	CASSSRSGNEQFF
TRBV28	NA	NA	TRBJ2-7	TGTGCCAGCAGTTTAGGCTATCTCAGGGGGCAGTACTTC	CASSLGYLRGQYF
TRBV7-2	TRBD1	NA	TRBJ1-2	TGTGCCAGCAGCTCCACATTGACAGGGAAGGGCTACACCTTC	CASSSTLTGKGYTF